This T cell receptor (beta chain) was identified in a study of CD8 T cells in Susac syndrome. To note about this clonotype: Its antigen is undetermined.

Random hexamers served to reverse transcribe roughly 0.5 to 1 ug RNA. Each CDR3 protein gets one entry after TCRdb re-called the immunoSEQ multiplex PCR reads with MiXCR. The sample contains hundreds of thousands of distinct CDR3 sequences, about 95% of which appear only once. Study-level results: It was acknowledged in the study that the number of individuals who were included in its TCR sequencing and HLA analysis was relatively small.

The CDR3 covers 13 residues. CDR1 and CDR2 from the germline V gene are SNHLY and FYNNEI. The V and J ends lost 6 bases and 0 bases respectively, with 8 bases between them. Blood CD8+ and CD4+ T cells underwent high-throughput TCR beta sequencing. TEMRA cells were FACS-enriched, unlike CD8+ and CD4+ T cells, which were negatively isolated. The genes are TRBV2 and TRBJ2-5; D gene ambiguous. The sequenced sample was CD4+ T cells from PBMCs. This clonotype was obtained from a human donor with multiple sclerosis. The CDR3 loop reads CASRADYQETQYF. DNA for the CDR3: TGTGCCAGCAGAGCAGACTACCAAGAGACCCAGTACTTC.